This T cell receptor beta chain was profiled in a study of spatial heterogeneity in lung cancer. Looking at the study overall: Alpha-chain sequences were consistently detected in smaller numbers than beta-chain sequences.

Every TCR cDNA molecule bore its own unique molecular identifier. TCRdb processed the 5' RACE reads anew with MiXCR; each CDR3 protein has one entry. This repertoire shows over 90,000 distinct CDR3 sequences, around 9% found once; its top ten account for around 7%. Noted time point: sample taken at primary tumor resection. Tumor, nontumor lung or frozen PBMC supplied whole RNA, sequenced without sorting. The approximately 79 donors had untreated early-stage non-small cell lung cancer. The sequence was obtained from a male donor with early-stage non-small cell lung cancer. The specimen was PBMCs, collected at surgery.

The CDR3 DNA sequence: TGTGCCAGCAGCCCTTCCGGGGATCCCTACGAGCAGTACTTC. Its protein is CASSPSGDPYEQYF. The chain links TRBV7-3 to TRBJ2-7, with a weak D call TRBD2 (5 bases). The CDR3 length is 14 residues. Trimming removed 5 bases from V and 2 bases from J, with 13 bases in between. Germline assignment: CDR1 SGHTA and CDR2 FQGTGA.